The 26 T cell receptor beta chains given below trace back to one sample, sequenced in a study of cytomegalovirus exposure and HLA in healthy donors. 60 Vbeta and 13 Jbeta primers were used in PCR. Using immunoSEQ multiplex PCR, the repertoire was profiled, and TCRdb retains in-frame clones only, with some absent. The table has 100,000 to 150,000 clones, roughly 80% seen once. Sequencing was carried out using PBMCs. These receptors came from a man younger than 35 in good health and CMV-seronegative.

The chain has TRBV2 and TRBJ2-1; D may be TRBD1 (5 bases). Trimming removed 7 bases at V and 6 bases at J, with 22 bases between. Germline V gene data show CDR1 as SNHLY and CDR2 as FYNNEI. CDR3 length: 16 residues. The CDR3 loop is CASTMQGFGLGNEQFF. The CDR3 DNA reads TGTGCCAGCACAATGCAGGGATTCGGGTTGGGCAATGAGCAGTTCTTC.

This chain uses TRBV6-5 with TRBJ1-2; 7 bases line up with TRBD1. CDR1 is MNHEY, CDR2 SVGAGI, per germline. CDR3 length equals 15 residues. V shed 0 bases, J shed 5 bases, and the junction held 6 bases outside the gene matches. The CDR3 DNA reads as TGTGCCAGCAGTTACTCAGGGGGCGTTGGATATGGCTACACCTTC. This codes for CASSYSGGVGYGYTF.

The chain has TRBV2 and TRBJ1-1, with 9 bases identical to TRBD1. Germline V gene sequence: CDR1 SNHLY, CDR2 FYNNEI. J gave up 8 bases and V 3 bases, and 7 bases lay outside the gene matches. This CDR3 has 14 amino acids. In DNA, the CDR3 is TGTGCCAGCAGTGATTTCTCGGGACAGGGCGAAGCTTTCTTT. Its protein is CASSDFSGQGEAFF.

The CDR3 loop is CASSLGQGFNEQYF. CDR3 DNA: TGTGCCAGCAGCTTAGGACAGGGTTTCAACGAGCAGTACTTC. This rearrangement joins TRBV7-2 to TRBJ2-7; the match to TRBD1 covers 7 bases. Germline V CDR1 and CDR2: SGHTA, FQGNSA. J gave up 5 bases and V 1 base, and 5 bases lay outside the gene matches. CDR3 length: 14 residues.

The chain couples TRBV7-9 to TRBJ1-4; 9 nucleotides agree with TRBD1. V gave up 4 bases and J gave up 4 bases; unmatched junction bases: 4. This CDR3 comprises 15 residues. Germline V gene data show CDR1 as SEHNR and CDR2 as FQNEAQ (reference sequence). The CDR3 nucleotides read TGTGCCAGCAGCTGGGGACAGGGTGGTAATGAAAAACTGTTTTTT. It encodes CASSWGQGGNEKLFF.

This chain uses TRBV14 with TRBJ1-1; D gene uncertain. Deletions cut 4 bases from V and 0 bases from J, with 9 bases between. The CDR3 sequence is 14 residues long. CDR1 and CDR2 (germline): SGHDN, FVKESK. The CDR3: CASSRVLLNTEAFF. The CDR3 coding sequence is TGTGCCAGCAGCCGCGTCTTATTGAACACTGAAGCTTTCTTT.

This clone was recorded a few times. The J gene is TRBJ2-7, the V gene TRBV6-1, with D possibly TRBD1 on 5 matching bases. Looked up from germline, CDR1 is MNHNS and CDR2 is SASEGT. The CDR3 is 12 amino acids. Trimming pared 7 bases from V and 2 bases from J, leaving 9 bases between. CDR3 residues: CASTKTAYEQYF. CDR3 nucleotides: TGTGCCAGCACTAAGACAGCCTACGAGCAGTACTTC.

The V and J genes are TRBV2 and TRBJ1-4; D gene ambiguous. Germline V gene data show CDR1 as SNHLY and CDR2 as FYNNEI. With 6 bases removed from V and 8 bases from J, the gap between germline ends came to 19 bases. The CDR3 has 15 residues. CDR3 in amino acids: CASSRVLTSSEKLFF. The CDR3, as DNA: TGTGCCAGCAGCCGAGTACTCACCTCTTCAGAAAAACTGTTTTTT.

This rearrangement joins TRBV5-1 to TRBJ2-7, with 8 bases lining up with TRBD1. CDR1 is SGHRS and CDR2 is YFSETQ in the germline V gene. The CDR3 has 15 residues. J lost 5 bases, V lost 4 bases, and 11 bases had no gene match. Here the CDR3 reads CASSPGLGQGDEQYF. The CDR3 DNA follows: TGCGCCAGCAGCCCGGGCCTTGGACAGGGCGACGAGCAGTACTTC.

The V and J genes are TRBV19 and TRBJ2-5; the D is unclear. The CDR3 is made up of 14 amino acids. Germline V gene lookup returns CDR1 LNHDA and CDR2 SQIVND (reference sequence). Trimming stripped 0 bases from V and 4 bases from J, with 9 bases between. CDR3 amino acids: CASSIDAASETQYF. The CDR3 DNA follows: TGTGCCAGTAGTATAGACGCGGCGTCAGAGACCCAGTACTTC. Using reference TRBV19 and TRBJ2-5 for the parts outside the CDR3, the full variable domain is DGGITQSPKYLFRKEGQNVTLSCEQNLNHDAMYWYRQDPGQGLRLIYYSQIVNDFQKGDIAEGYSVSREKKESFPLTVTSAQKNPTAFYLCASSIDAASETQYFGPGTRLLVL.

The count of this clone is one. V and J are TRBV5-4 and TRBJ1-3; TRBD1 matches at 7 bases. Germline V gives CDR1 SGHNT, CDR2 YYREEE (reference sequence). Trimming took 8 bases from V and 8 from J; bases not matched to a gene: 13. The CDR3 has 14 residues. CDR3 in DNA: TGTGCCAGTGCCAACAGGGGTAGCGGGGACACCATATATTTT. Residues: CASANRGSGDTIYF.

This clone showed up just a few times. The rearrangement uses TRBV25-1 and TRBJ2-2; D possibly corresponds to TRBD2 (5 bases). V was pared by 4 bases and J by 7 bases, with 13 bases between. Germline V gene lookup returns CDR1 MGHDK and CDR2 SYGVNS. There are 14 residues in the CDR3. The DNA for the CDR3 is TGTGCCAGCAGTGGTACCTTCCGGGGCGGGGAGCTGTTTTTT. Its translation: CASSGTFRGGELFF.

The CDR3 region is CASSLRTGSQETQYF. In nucleotides, the CDR3 is TGTGCCAGCAGCCTTCGGACAGGCTCCCAAGAGACCCAGTACTTC. V gene TRBV5-6 combines with J gene TRBJ2-5, with TRBD1 matching over 7 bases. Germline assignment: CDR1 SGHDT and CDR2 YYEEEE. V shed 4 bases and J 1 base; nucleotides not matched to a gene: 7. The CDR3 totals 15 residues.

The chain combines TRBV29-1 with TRBJ1-2, with D possibly matching TRBD1 (5 bases). The CDR3 runs 12 residues. In germline, CDR1 is SQVTM, CDR2 ANQGSEA. V shed 6 bases and J shed 3 bases, with 11 bases lying between them. CDR3 coding DNA: TGCAGCGTACCTGGACACGACTATGGCTACACCTTC. It specifies CSVPGHDYGYTF.

V gene TRBV29-1 combines with J gene TRBJ1-1; 10 bases match TRBD1. J lost 2 bases, V lost 7 bases, and 4 bases had no gene match. CDR1 and CDR2 (germline): SQVTM, ANQGSEA. The CDR3 has 13 amino acids. CDR3 sequence (DNA): TGCAGCGGGGACAGGGGCCTTAACACTGAAGCTTTCTTT. Amino acids: CSGDRGLNTEAFF.

V and J are TRBV7-3 and TRBJ2-1, with 16 positions matching TRBD2. The CDR3 loop spans 17 amino acids. Trimming at V came to 1 base and at J to 8 bases, leaving 5 bases not matched to a gene. Germline V gene lookup returns CDR1 SGHTA and CDR2 FQGTGA. The CDR3 nucleotides are TGTGCCAGCAGCTTAAGGGGACTAGCGGGGGGGCCCTATGAGCAGTTCTTC. Residues: CASSLRGLAGGPYEQFF.

The V call is TRBV28, the J call TRBJ1-5; TRBD1 agrees at 9 bases. CDR3 size: 15 residues. CDR1 MDHEN and CDR2 SYDVKM come from the germline V gene. The ends lost 7 bases at V and 6 bases at J; junction bases unmatched: 10. The CDR3 loop reads CASNFRGQGSQPQHF. In DNA form, the CDR3 reads TGTGCCAGCAACTTCAGGGGACAGGGAAGTCAGCCCCAGCATTTT.

The chain is built from TRBV27 and TRBJ1-5; D is ambiguous. V lost 3 bases and J 7 bases, leaving 10 bases between the germline ends. The germline CDR1 and CDR2 sequences are MNHEY and SMNVEV (reference sequence). The CDR3 contains 13 residues. CDR3 region: CASSFGLGQPQHF. Here the CDR3 DNA reads TGTGCCAGCAGTTTTGGGCTGGGCCAGCCCCAGCATTTT.

This clone turned up a few times. This rearrangement joins TRBV6-6 to TRBJ1-6, with 7 bases that match TRBD1. The germline V gene encodes CDR1 MNHNY and CDR2 SVGAGI (reference sequence). The CDR3 has 15 amino acids. Germline trimming cut 7 bases from V and 7 bases from J; bases unmatched to any gene: 10. CDR3 sequence (DNA): TGTGCCAGCAAGGGGAGACAGGGAGCAAATTCACCCCTCCACTTT. This sequence encodes CASKGRQGANSPLHF.

On this clone: The same CDR3 also results from other DNA sequences found in this sample. V usage is TRBV6-5 and J usage is TRBJ2-7; TRBD1 matches at 11 bases. This CDR3 spans 14 amino acids. Looked up from germline, CDR1 is MNHEY and CDR2 is SVGAGI. V dropped 6 bases and J dropped 2; count of bases not matched to a gene: 3. The DNA for the CDR3 is TGTGCCAGCAGCTCGGGACAGGGGGCCTACGAGCAGTACTTC. This codes for CASSSGQGAYEQYF.

This chain uses TRBV5-8 with TRBJ1-2, with 7 bases lining up with TRBD1. Losses at the gene ends were 4 bases for V and 4 bases for J; bases not matched to a gene: 4. CDR3 length equals 13 residues. Germline V CDR1 and CDR2: SGHTS, YDEGEE. The CDR3 protein is CASSKRDSYGYTF. The CDR3 nucleotides are TGTGCCAGCAGCAAACGGGACAGCTATGGCTACACCTTC.

The chain recombines TRBV6-5 with TRBJ1-1; the match to TRBD1 covers 7 bases. The CDR3 runs to 15 residues. The germline V gene encodes CDR1 MNHEY and CDR2 SVGAGI. V lost 5 bases to trimming and J lost 1 base; unmatched junction nucleotides: 7. The CDR3 nucleotides are TGTGCCAGCAGTCCCCGCCGGGACAGGAACACTGAAGCTTTCTTT. Translating it yields CASSPRRDRNTEAFF.

The gene calls are TRBV2 and TRBJ1-1, with D uncertain. CDR1 is SNHLY, CDR2 FYNNEI, per germline. Trimming left V 1 base short and J 7 bases short, with 4 bases between. This CDR3 spans 11 amino acids. The CDR3 region is CASSEVVEAFF. The CDR3 region has the DNA TGTGCCAGCAGTGAAGTCGTTGAAGCTTTCTTT.

This clone was counted a single time. V usage is TRBV7-6 and J usage is TRBJ2-1, with a weak D call TRBD2 (7 bases). CDR3 length: 15 amino acids. The germline V gene encodes CDR1 SGHVS and CDR2 FNYEAQ. V lost 0 bases and J 7 bases, leaving 13 bases between the germline ends. CDR3 protein: CASSLAGGLFNEQFF. The CDR3 DNA reads as TGTGCCAGCAGCTTAGCGGGGGGGCTTTTTAATGAGCAGTTCTTC.

This rearrangement joins TRBV6-1 to TRBJ2-5; 7 positions match TRBD2. Germline CDR1 MNHNS, CDR2 SASEGT. J lost 7 bases, V lost 2 bases, and 4 bases had no gene match. The CDR3 is 13 residues long. The CDR3 sequence is CASSEREAWTQYF. In DNA form, the CDR3 reads TGTGCCAGCAGTGAACGGGAGGCTTGGACCCAGTACTTC.

To note about this clone: A read error may account for a junction end that differs from germline. The rearrangement links TRBV6-5 to TRBJ2-2, with D maybe TRBD2 (7 bases). The CDR3 totals 15 residues. Germline V gene data show CDR1 as MNHEY and CDR2 as SVGAGI. The CDR3 DNA reads as TGTGCCAGCAGCTACTGGGGGGGCGGCACCGGGGAGCTGTTTTTT. Its protein product is CASSYWGGGTGELFF.